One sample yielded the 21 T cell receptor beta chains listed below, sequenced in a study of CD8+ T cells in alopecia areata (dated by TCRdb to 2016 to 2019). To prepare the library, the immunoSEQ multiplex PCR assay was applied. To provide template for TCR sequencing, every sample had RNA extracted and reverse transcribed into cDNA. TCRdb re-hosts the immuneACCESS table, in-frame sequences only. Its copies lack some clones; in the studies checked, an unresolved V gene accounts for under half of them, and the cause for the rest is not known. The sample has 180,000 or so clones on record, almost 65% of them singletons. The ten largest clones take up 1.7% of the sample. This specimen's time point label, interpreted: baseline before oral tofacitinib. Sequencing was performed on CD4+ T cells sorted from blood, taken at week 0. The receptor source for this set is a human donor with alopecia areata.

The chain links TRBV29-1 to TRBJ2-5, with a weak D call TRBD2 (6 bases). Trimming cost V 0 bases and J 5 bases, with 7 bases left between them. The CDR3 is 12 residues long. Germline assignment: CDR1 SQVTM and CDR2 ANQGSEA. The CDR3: CSVEDGGETQYF. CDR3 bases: TGCAGCGTTGAAGATGGAGGGGAGACCCAGTACTTC.

CDR3 in DNA: TGTGCCAGCAGTGACCAGACAGGCTACTATGGCTACACCTTC. It encodes CASSDQTGYYGYTF. The chain links TRBV6-1 to TRBJ1-2; D perhaps matches TRBD1 (6 bases). Trimming pared 3 bases from V and 3 bases from J, leaving 11 bases between. Germline lookup yields CDR1 MNHNS and CDR2 SASEGT. There are 14 residues in the CDR3.

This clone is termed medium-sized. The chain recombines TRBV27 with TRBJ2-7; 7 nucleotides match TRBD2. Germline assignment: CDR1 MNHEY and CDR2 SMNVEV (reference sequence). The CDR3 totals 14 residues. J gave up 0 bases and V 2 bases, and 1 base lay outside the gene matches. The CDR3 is CASSLTGGSYEQYF. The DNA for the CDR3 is TGTGCCAGCAGTTTAACGGGGGGCTCCTACGAGCAGTACTTC.

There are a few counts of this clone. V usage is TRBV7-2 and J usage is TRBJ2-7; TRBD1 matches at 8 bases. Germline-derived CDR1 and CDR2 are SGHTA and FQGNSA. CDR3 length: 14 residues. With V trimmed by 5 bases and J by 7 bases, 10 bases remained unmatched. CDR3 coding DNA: TGTGCCAGCAGCCCGAGCAGGGGGCTGAGGGAGCAGTACTTC. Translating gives CASSPSRGLREQYF.

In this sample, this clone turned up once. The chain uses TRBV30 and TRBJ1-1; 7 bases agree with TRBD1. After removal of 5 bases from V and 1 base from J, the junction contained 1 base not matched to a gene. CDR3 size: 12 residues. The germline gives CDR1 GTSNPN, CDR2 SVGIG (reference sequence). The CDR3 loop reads CAWQGGNTEAFF. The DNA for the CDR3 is TGTGCCTGGCAGGGGGGGAACACTGAAGCTTTCTTT.

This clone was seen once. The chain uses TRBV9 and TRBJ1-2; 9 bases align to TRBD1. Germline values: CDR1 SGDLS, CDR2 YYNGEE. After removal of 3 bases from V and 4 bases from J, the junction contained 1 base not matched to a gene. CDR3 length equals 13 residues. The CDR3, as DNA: TGTGCCAGCAGCGAACAGGGGGCCTATGGCTACACCTTC. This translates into CASSEQGAYGYTF.

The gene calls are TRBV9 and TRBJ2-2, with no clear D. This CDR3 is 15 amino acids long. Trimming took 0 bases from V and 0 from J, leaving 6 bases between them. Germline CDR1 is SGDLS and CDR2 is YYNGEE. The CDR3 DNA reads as TGTGCCAGCAGCGTAGGGGTGGCGAACACCGGGGAGCTGTTTTTT. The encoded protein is CASSVGVANTGELFF.

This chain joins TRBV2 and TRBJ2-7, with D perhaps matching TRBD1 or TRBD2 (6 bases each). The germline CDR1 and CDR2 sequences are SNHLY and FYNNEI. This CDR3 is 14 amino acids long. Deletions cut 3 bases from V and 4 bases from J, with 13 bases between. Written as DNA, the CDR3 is TGTGCCAGCAGTGACCGGGGGCGTGGGTACGAGCAGTACTTC. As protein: CASSDRGRGYEQYF. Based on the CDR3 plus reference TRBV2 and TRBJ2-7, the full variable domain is EPEVTQTPSHQVTQMGQEVILRCVPISNHLYFYWYRQILGQKVEFLVSFYNNEISEKSEIFDDQFSVERPDGSNFTLKIRSTKLEDSAMYFCASSDRGRGYEQYFGPGTRLTVT.

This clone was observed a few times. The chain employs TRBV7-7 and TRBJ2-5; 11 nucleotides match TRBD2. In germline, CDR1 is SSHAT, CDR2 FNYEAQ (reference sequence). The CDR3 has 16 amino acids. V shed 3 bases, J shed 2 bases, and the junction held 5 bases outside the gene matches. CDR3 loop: CASSLGTSGGQETQYF. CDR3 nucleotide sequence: TGTGCCAGCAGCTTGGGGACTAGCGGAGGACAAGAGACCCAGTACTTC.

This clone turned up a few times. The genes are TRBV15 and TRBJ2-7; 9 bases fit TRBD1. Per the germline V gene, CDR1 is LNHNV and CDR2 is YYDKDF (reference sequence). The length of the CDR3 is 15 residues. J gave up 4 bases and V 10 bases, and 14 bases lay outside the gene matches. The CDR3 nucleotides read TGTGCCAGCACAAGGGGCGGGACAGGGCCGTACGAGCAGTACTTC. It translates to CASTRGGTGPYEQYF. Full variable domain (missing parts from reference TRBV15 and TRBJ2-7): DAMVIQNPRYQVTQFGKPVTLSCSQTLNHNVMYWYQQKSSQAPKLLFHYYDKDFNNEADTPDNFQSRRPNTSFCFLDIRSPGLGDTAMYLCASTRGGTGPYEQYFGPGTRLTVT.

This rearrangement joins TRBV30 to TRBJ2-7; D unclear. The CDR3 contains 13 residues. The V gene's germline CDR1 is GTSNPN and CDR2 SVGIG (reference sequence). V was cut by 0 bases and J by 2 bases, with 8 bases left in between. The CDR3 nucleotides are TGTGCCTGGAGTGTGAGGTGGACCTACGAGCAGTACTTC. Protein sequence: CAWSVRWTYEQYF.

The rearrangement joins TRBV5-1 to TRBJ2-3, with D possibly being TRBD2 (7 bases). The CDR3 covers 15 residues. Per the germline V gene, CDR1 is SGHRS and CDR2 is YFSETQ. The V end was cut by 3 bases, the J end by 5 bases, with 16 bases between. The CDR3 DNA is TGCGCCAGCAGCTCCTCTGGGGGGGGCGGAGATACGCAGTATTTT. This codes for CASSSSGGGGDTQYF.

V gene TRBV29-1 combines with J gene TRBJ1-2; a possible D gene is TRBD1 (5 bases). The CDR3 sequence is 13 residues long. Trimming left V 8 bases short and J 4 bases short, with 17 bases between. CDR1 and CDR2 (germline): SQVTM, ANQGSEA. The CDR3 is CSLSTGGTYGYTF. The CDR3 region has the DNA TGCAGCCTGAGCACAGGTGGGACCTATGGCTACACCTTC.

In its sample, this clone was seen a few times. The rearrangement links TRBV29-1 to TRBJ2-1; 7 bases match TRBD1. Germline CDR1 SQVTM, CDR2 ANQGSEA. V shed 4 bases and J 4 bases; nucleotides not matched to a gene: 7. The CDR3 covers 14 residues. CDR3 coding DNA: TGCAGCGTTGTAGACAGGGCTGGGTACAATGAGCAGTTCTTC. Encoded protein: CSVVDRAGYNEQFF.

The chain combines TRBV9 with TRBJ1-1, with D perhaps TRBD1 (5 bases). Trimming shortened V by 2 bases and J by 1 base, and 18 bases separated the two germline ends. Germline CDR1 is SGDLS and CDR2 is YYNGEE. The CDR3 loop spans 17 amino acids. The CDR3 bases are TGTGCCAGCAGCGTGGCAACCGGGGGACGGGCGAACACTGAAGCTTTCTTT. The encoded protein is CASSVATGGRANTEAFF.

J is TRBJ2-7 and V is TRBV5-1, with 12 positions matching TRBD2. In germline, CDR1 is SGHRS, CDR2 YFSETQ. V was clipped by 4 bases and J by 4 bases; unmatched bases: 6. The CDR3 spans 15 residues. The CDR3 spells CASSEGLAGTYEQYF. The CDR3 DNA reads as TGCGCCAGCAGCGAAGGACTAGCGGGGACGTACGAGCAGTACTTC.

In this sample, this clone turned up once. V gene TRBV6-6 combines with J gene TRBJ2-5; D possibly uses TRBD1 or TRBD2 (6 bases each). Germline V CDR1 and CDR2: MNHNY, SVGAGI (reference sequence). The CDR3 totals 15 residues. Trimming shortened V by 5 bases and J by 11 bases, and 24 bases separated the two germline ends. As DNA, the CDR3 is TGTGCCAGCAGTCGACTCGGGGAGGAACTGCAGGGGCAGTACTTC. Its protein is CASSRLGEELQGQYF.

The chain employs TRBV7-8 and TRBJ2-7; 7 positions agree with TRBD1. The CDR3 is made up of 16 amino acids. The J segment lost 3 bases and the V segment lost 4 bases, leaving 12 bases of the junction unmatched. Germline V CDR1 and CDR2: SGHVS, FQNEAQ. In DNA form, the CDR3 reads TGTGCCAGCAGCTCAGCGAGAGGACAGGCCAACTACGAGCAGTACTTC. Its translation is CASSSARGQANYEQYF.

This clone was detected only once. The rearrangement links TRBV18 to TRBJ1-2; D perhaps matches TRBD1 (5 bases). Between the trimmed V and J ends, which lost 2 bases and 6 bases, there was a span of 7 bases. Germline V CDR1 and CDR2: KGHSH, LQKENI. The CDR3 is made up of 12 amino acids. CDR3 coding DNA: TGTGCCAGCTCACCATCCAGGGATGGCTACACCTTC. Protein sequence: CASSPSRDGYTF.

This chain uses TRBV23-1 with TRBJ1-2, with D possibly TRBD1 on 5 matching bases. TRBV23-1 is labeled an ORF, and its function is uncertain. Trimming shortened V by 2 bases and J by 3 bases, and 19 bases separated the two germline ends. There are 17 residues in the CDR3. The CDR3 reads CASSQGGAEARDYGYTF. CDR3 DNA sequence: TGCGCCAGCAGTCAAGGAGGGGCGGAGGCTCGAGACTATGGCTACACCTTC.

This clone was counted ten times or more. The CDR3 loop reads CATSRGNKGEQYF. CDR3 DNA: TGTGCCACCAGCAGAGGAAACAAAGGCGAGCAGTACTTC. This chain uses TRBV15 with TRBJ2-7; no reliable D call. CDR3 length equals 13 residues. Germline CDR1 and CDR2: LNHNV and YYDKDF (reference sequence). Trimming took 1 base from V and 6 from J, leaving 10 bases between them.